The rows below give T cell receptor beta chains drawn from one sample of a study of a mutant IDH1 vaccine in newly diagnosed glioma. Using immunoSEQ multiplex PCR, the repertoire was profiled, and TCRdb retains in-frame clones only, with some absent. The table has about 68,000 clones, roughly 78% seen once. The starting material was PBMCs, obtained from a glioma patient treated with radiotherapy, temozolomide or both. These TCRs come from a man aged 45-65 years with glioma. CDR3s include the opening cysteine and the closing phenylalanine or tryptophan.

j_call,v_call,cdr3_aa
TRBJ1-4,TRBV14,CASSWGPNEKLFF
TRBJ1-5,TRBV23-1,CASSQSRNQPQHF
TRBJ1-1,TRBV4-3,CASSPGQGGDTEAFF
TRBJ2-1,TRBV4-1,CASSQVVPDEQFF
TRBJ2-2,TRBV5-4,CASSLRVGDTGELFF
TRBJ2-1,TRBV30,CAWSMGQGSDEQFF
TRBJ2-7,TRBV5-8,CASTSGHRGSSYEQYF
TRBJ2-2,TRBV6-5,CASSYDGGLTGELFF
TRBJ1-4,TRBV30,CAVSGGWGEKLFF
TRBJ2-1,TRBV5-1,CASSLGVSGGALSEQFF
TRBJ1-3,TRBV29-1,CSVVAGVGNTIYF
TRBJ1-5,TRBV18,CASSPGGGQPQHF
TRBJ2-3,TRBV2,CASRGGQTSTDTQYF
TRBJ2-7,TRBV18,CASSPRGQGKDEQYF
TRBJ2-5,TRBV9,CASSVVAGGPETQYF
TRBJ1-1,TRBV5-1,CASAGQNTEAFF
TRBJ2-5,TRBV2,CASSLNTGTQYF
TRBJ2-5,TRBV7-2,CASSSQTGGGETQYF
TRBJ1-2,TRBV5-6,CASSPEGHLTSYGYTF
TRBJ2-5,TRBV5-4,CASSPTELATQETQYF
TRBJ2-1,TRBV18,CASSPPGQGNRREQFF
TRBJ1-1,TRBV4-2,CASSQGGDRLYFVEAFF
TRBJ2-3,TRBV21-1,CASSKEGLAGGPDTDTQYF
TRBJ1-6,TRBV18,CASSPTGTGNSPLHF
TRBJ2-1,TRBV4-1,CASSQVVSEQFF
TRBJ2-3,TRBV9,CASSVDVRDTQYF
TRBJ2-7,TRBV4-3,CASSQDRFSYEQYF
TRBJ2-6,TRBV5-6,CASSPTGQGADGANVLTF
TRBJ2-1,TRBV4-1,CASSQVRSNEQFF
TRBJ1-4,TRBV10-3,CAISDPGQKNEKLFF
TRBJ2-7,TRBV5-1,CASSLWGGTDPLGQYF
TRBJ1-1,TRBV4-1,CASSPRLAVEAFF
TRBJ2-3,TRBV28,CASSFRQTSTDTQYF
TRBJ1-6,TRBV13,CASSLGARANSPLHF
TRBJ2-2,TRBV11-3,CASSLSVSNTGELFF
TRBJ2-1,TRBV5-1,CASSLVSAPSTYNEQFF
TRBJ2-2,TRBV5-1,CASSLEGSSGNTGELFF
TRBJ1-2,TRBV19,CASSDYGYTF
TRBJ1-5,TRBV9,CASSVGTATGQPQHF